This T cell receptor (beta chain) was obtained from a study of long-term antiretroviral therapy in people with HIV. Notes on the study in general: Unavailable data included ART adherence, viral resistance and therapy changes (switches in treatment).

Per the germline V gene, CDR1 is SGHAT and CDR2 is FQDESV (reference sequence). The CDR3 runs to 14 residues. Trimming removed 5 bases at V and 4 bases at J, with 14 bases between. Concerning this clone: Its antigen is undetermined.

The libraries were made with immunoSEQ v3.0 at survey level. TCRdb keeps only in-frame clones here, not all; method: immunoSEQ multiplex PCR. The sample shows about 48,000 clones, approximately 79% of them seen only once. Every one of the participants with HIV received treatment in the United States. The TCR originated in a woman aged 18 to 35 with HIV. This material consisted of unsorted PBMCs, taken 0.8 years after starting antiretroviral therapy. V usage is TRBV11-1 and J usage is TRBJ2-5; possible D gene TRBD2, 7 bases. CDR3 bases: TGTGCCAGCAGCCGGGGAGGGGGAGTAGAGACCCAGTACTTC. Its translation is CASSRGGGVETQYF.